The T cell receptor (beta chain) under discussion was sequenced for a study of blood T cell repertoires in COVID-19. Study-level information: Acute and convalescent COVID-19 specimens originated in the United States, Italy and Spain.

CDR1 and CDR2 from the germline V gene are SGHNT and YENEEA. CDR3 length equals 15 residues. V dropped 4 bases and J dropped 1 base, with 12 bases sitting between them. Original processing notes: Cell counts per sample came from amplifying reference gene primers. Sequencing was performed with immunoSEQ multiplex PCR; in TCRdb, only in-frame clones are kept and a portion is missing. Clonal size and the V and J genes are those of that table, whereas D and trimming came from the DNA. The sample consists of more than 200,000 clones, 84% of them appearing once. The clonotype comes from a middle-aged woman who had recovered from COVID-19. Material: peripheral blood. The chain carries TRBV11-3 and TRBJ2-3; possible D gene TRBD1, 5 bases. Written as DNA, the CDR3 is TGTGCCAGCAGCTGGGGCAGGGAAGGCACAGATACGCAGTATTTT. It encodes CASSWGREGTDTQYF.